The 21 T cell receptor beta chains reported below all come from one sample, sequenced in a study of blood T cell repertoires in COVID-19. The table came from immunoSEQ multiplex PCR; TCRdb's copy has only in-frame clones and leaves some out. The repertoire has 140,000 to 150,000 clones, roughly four fifths of them found once; the top ten carry roughly 8.3%. The sample consisted of peripheral blood. These receptors were obtained from a human donor with acute or convalescent COVID-19. The donor label of this sample is uncertain.

The chain combines TRBV11-2 with TRBJ2-7; 10 bases are a match to TRBD1. Germline V gene data show CDR1 as SGHAT and CDR2 as FQNNGV. Germline trimming cut 1 base from V and 3 bases from J; bases unmatched to any gene: 6. The CDR3 covers 16 residues. CDR3: CASSLGSGTGDYEQYF. The CDR3 DNA follows: TGTGCCAGCAGCTTAGGTTCCGGGACAGGGGACTACGAGCAGTACTTC.

This chain joins TRBV3-1 (or the pseudogene TRBV3-2) and TRBJ2-7, with 14 bases matching TRBD2. CDR3 length equals 17 residues. Germline CDR1 reads LGHDT; CDR2 reads YNNKEL (reference sequence). The V and J ends lost 4 bases and 2 bases, in that order; junction bases with no gene match: 7. CDR3 region: CASSRGLAGASTYEQYF. The CDR3 DNA follows: TGTGCCAGCAGCCGGGGACTAGCGGGGGCCTCTACCTACGAGCAGTACTTC.

V usage is TRBV5-1 and J usage is TRBJ2-3; 11 bases match TRBD2. CDR3 size: 16 residues. Trimming at V came to 4 bases and at J to 4 bases, leaving 8 bases not matched to a gene. The V gene's germline CDR1 is SGHRS and CDR2 YFSETQ. The CDR3 sequence is CASSGNSGGAADTQYF. The CDR3 bases are TGCGCCAGCAGCGGAAATAGCGGGGGGGCCGCAGATACGCAGTATTTT. Full variable domain (rest looked up from reference TRBV5-1 and TRBJ2-3): KAGVTQTPRYLIKTRGQQVTLSCSPISGHRSVSWYQQTPGQGLQFLFEYFSETQRNKGNFPGRFSGRQFSNSRSEMNVSTLELGDSALYLCASSGNSGGAADTQYFGPGTRLTVL.

The chain uses TRBV2 and TRBJ1-3; maybe TRBD1 (6 bases). The CDR3 covers 12 residues. Trimming shortened V by 6 bases and J by 11 bases, and 14 bases separated the two germline ends. Germline V gives CDR1 SNHLY, CDR2 FYNNEI. Written as DNA, the CDR3 is TGTGCCAGCAGACCCACCGGGGGGCCCATATATTTT. Translation: CASRPTGGPIYF.

This clone was seen a single time. The chain is built from TRBV2 and TRBJ2-7; 7 positions match TRBD1. The CDR3 consists of 14 residues. Germline CDR1 SNHLY, CDR2 FYNNEI. V was pared by 8 bases and J by 6 bases, with 13 bases of the junction left unmatched. CDR3: CASLPPRAGGEQYV. The CDR3 DNA is TGTGCCAGCCTCCCCCCCCGGGCAGGGGGCGAGCAGTACGTC.

The chain carries TRBV6-5 and TRBJ2-7, with TRBD1 matching 8 bases. With 5 bases clipped from V and 5 bases from J, the junction kept 8 bases outside the gene matches. This CDR3 contains 14 residues. From germline, CDR1 is MNHEY and CDR2 SVGAGI. CDR3 in amino acids: CASSPDRVINEQYF. The CDR3 DNA follows: TGTGCCAGCAGTCCGGACAGGGTGATAAACGAGCAGTACTTC.

This clone was found once. This sample includes further DNA sequences coding for the same CDR3. The rearrangement links TRBV6-5 to TRBJ1-5; TRBD1 aligns across 7 bases. J was trimmed by 3 bases and V by 4 bases; bases with no gene match: 3. The CDR3 has 14 residues. Germline V CDR1 and CDR2: MNHEY, SVGAGI. CDR3 sequence: CASSSTGVNQPQHF. DNA of the CDR3: TGTGCCAGCAGTTCCACAGGGGTCAATCAGCCCCAGCATTTT.

Here the CDR3 DNA reads TGTGCCAGCAGTGAAGCCCCAGGGGGCTTCGGGGAGCTGTTTTTT. It encodes CASSEAPGGFGELFF. The chain recombines TRBV2 with TRBJ2-2, with 8 bases aligning to TRBD1. J was trimmed by 7 bases and V by 0 bases; bases with no gene match: 4. Germline loops: CDR1 SNHLY, CDR2 FYNNEI. The CDR3 consists of 15 residues.

V gene TRBV19 combines with J gene TRBJ1-6, with D perhaps TRBD1 (5 bases). Trimming cost V 3 bases and J 1 base, with 19 bases left between them. The V gene's germline CDR1 is LNHDA and CDR2 SQIVND (reference sequence). This CDR3 region has 19 residues. CDR3 protein: CASSMKSQGRWSYNSPLHF. DNA of the CDR3: TGTGCCAGTAGTATGAAGAGTCAGGGAAGATGGTCCTATAATTCACCCCTCCACTTT. The whole variable domain, filled in from reference TRBV19 and TRBJ1-6, reads DGGITQSPKYLFRKEGQNVTLSCEQNLNHDAMYWYRQDPGQGLRLIYYSQIVNDFQKGDIAEGYSVSREKKESFPLTVTSAQKNPTAFYLCASSMKSQGRWSYNSPLHFGNGTRLTVT.

The chain carries TRBV10-3 and TRBJ1-1; a weak D match, TRBD1 (5 bases). The germline V gene has CDR1 ENHRY and CDR2 SYGVKD. V was trimmed by 5 bases and J by 8 bases, leaving 21 bases between them. The CDR3 totals 15 residues. The CDR3 bases are TGTGCCATCAGTACCTCGTCCAGGGTGGGTAACGAAGCTTTCTTT. Its protein is CAISTSSRVGNEAFF.

This clone was seen once. In DNA, the CDR3 is TGTGCCAGCAGCTCTCCGGGGTCCCTAGGATCTGAAGCTTTCTTT. Translated: CASSSPGSLGSEAFF. The chain joins TRBV7-2 to TRBJ1-1; D not resolved. V lost 4 bases and J lost 6, with 18 bases in between. Germline V CDR1 and CDR2: SGHTA, FQGNSA. This CDR3 has 15 residues.

The CDR3 here is CASSPQGGHLGGYTF. The CDR3 coding sequence is TGTGCCAGCAGTCCCCAAGGGGGCCACCTAGGAGGCTACACCTTC. The chain has TRBV28 and TRBJ1-2, with TRBD1 matching over 7 bases. With V trimmed by 5 bases and J by 8 bases, 14 bases remained unmatched. In germline, CDR1 is MDHEN, CDR2 SYDVKM. This CDR3 contains 15 residues.

The rearrangement joins TRBV3-1 (or the pseudogene TRBV3-2) to TRBJ2-7; 8 nucleotides line up with TRBD2. The germline V gene encodes CDR1 LGHDT and CDR2 YNNKEL (reference sequence). The CDR3 runs to 14 residues. The junction had 7 bases not matched to a gene; V was cut back by 6 bases and J by 3 bases. The CDR3 DNA reads as TGTGCCAGCAGTCCAGCGGGGGACTACTACGAGCAGTACGTC. As protein: CASSPAGDYYEQYV.

The chain carries TRBV5-1 and TRBJ2-2; the D gene is possibly TRBD1 (6 bases). Germline loops: CDR1 SGHRS, CDR2 YFSETQ. Trimming left V 4 bases short and J 6 bases short, with 19 bases between. This CDR3 spans 16 amino acids. CDR3: CASSRQGQGSSGELFF. CDR3 bases: TGCGCCAGCAGCAGGCAAGGGCAGGGGTCATCCGGGGAGCTGTTTTTT.

The chain carries TRBV5-6 and TRBJ1-4; TRBD1 is a possible D gene (5 bases). V lost 2 bases and J lost 10, with 18 bases in between. From germline, CDR1 is SGHDT and CDR2 YYEEEE. This CDR3 spans 15 amino acids. CDR3 coding DNA: TGTGCCAGCAGCTTCCTTGGGCGGGGACCAGGAAAACTGTTTTTT. This sequence encodes CASSFLGRGPGKLFF.

The gene calls are TRBV5-5 and TRBJ1-3, with D possibly TRBD1 on 5 matching bases. This CDR3 contains 15 residues. V was pared by 4 bases and J by 0 bases, with 11 bases between. Germline values: CDR1 SGHKS, CDR2 YYEKEE (reference sequence). The CDR3 is CASSPGGDSGNTIYF. The CDR3 DNA sequence: TGTGCCAGCAGCCCCGGGGGGGACTCTGGAAACACCATATATTTT.

The rearrangement links TRBV7-8 to TRBJ2-1; D remains unclear. Germline CDR1 SGHVS, CDR2 FQNEAQ. V gave up 6 bases and J gave up 6 bases, with 18 bases separating them. There are 15 residues in the CDR3. The CDR3 is CASRYTVEISNEQFF. CDR3 in DNA: TGTGCCAGCAGATATACAGTAGAGATAAGCAATGAGCAGTTCTTC.

The chain links TRBV9 to TRBJ1-5; the D gene is possibly TRBD1 (5 bases). The V gene lost 3 bases and the J gene lost 2 bases, with 6 bases spanning the gap. Germline-derived CDR1 and CDR2 are SGDLS and YYNGEE. The CDR3 runs 13 residues. In DNA, the CDR3 is TGTGCCAGCAGCGAGACAGGCAATCAGCCCCAGCATTTT. It specifies CASSETGNQPQHF.

This clone was counted once. The chain carries TRBV4-1 and TRBJ1-2, with D perhaps TRBD1 (6 bases). This CDR3 has 14 residues. With 1 base removed from V and 4 bases from J, the gap between germline ends came to 10 bases. Germline V lookup: CDR1 MGHRA, CDR2 YSYEKL. CDR3: CASSQAQDSYGYTF. The CDR3 nucleotides are TGCGCCAGCAGCCAAGCGCAGGACAGCTATGGCTACACCTTC.

The chain recombines TRBV24-1 with TRBJ2-5; D is perhaps TRBD2 (6 bases). Germline CDR1 and CDR2: KGHDR and SFDVKD. The V gene lost 5 bases and the J gene lost 7 bases, with 19 bases spanning the gap. This CDR3 has 15 amino acids. The chain's CDR3 is CATSGVAAPPGTQYF. For the CDR3, the DNA is TGTGCCACCAGTGGGGTAGCGGCCCCACCGGGGACCCAGTACTTC.

Only a few counts were recorded for this clone. V is TRBV10-3 and J is TRBJ1-1; D remains unclear. This CDR3 comprises 13 residues. Trimming took off 6 bases at V and 11 bases at J, with 19 bases between the two ends. Germline V CDR1 and CDR2: ENHRY, SYGVKD. The CDR3 sequence is CAIRTRPDTEAFF. CDR3 sequence (DNA): TGTGCCATCAGGACCCGTCCTGACACCGAGGCTTTCTTT.